This record looks at one TCR beta chain sequence and its context. Antigen: not known. V was clipped by 7 bases and J by 1 base, with 8 bases between them. Looked up from germline, CDR1 is SNHLY and CDR2 is FYNNEI. This CDR3 has 13 amino acids. The entry originates in a study of a mutant IDH1 vaccine in newly diagnosed glioma. Study details: Initiation of the vaccine course occurred 4-6 weeks after radiotherapy alone, or alongside temozolomide cycles. Former treatment meant radiotherapy, temozolomide, or both; the majority had gotten both.

Time point indicated: week 5, during vaccination. Each dose of the vaccine consisted of 300 ug of mutant IDH1 20-mer peptide, with topical imiquimod. Astrocytomas that were new, WHO grade 3 or 4, IDH1-mutant and ATRX-lost were present in the donors. This table comes from immunoSEQ multiplex PCR, and its TCRdb copy is limited to in-frame clones, with some not included. This table has roughly 54,000 clones, around 81% appearing once. The starting material was PBMCs, obtained from a glioma patient whose treatment included an IDH1 peptide vaccine. The receptor was isolated from a man in his thirties or forties with glioma. This chain connects TRBV2 to TRBJ2-4; the D call may be TRBD1 or TRBD2 (5 bases each). The CDR3 nucleotides read TGTGCCAGCAATTGGGGGGCCAAAAACATTCAGTACTTC. Residues: CASNWGAKNIQYF. Variable domain in full (rest from reference TRBV2 and TRBJ2-4): EPEVTQTPSHQVTQMGQEVILRCVPISNHLYFYWYRQILGQKVEFLVSFYNNEISEKSEIFDDQFSVERPDGSNFTLKIRSTKLEDSAMYFCASNWGAKNIQYFGAGTRLSVL.